This is a list of T cell receptor beta chains from one sample in a study of blood T cell repertoires in COVID-19. Using immunoSEQ multiplex PCR, the repertoire was profiled, and TCRdb retains in-frame clones only, with some absent. The sample lists hundreds of thousands of clones; 85% to 90% were seen once. Sequenced input: PBMCs or T cells enriched from blood (not recorded which). The receptors stem from a young man who had recovered from COVID-19. CDR3s include the opening cysteine and the closing phenylalanine or tryptophan. The D gene is left open where the match is weak. Size values are once, few and many counts, or a class for expanded clones, and some rows have none.

abundance: -
v_gene: TRBV6-5
d_gene: -
j_gene: TRBJ1-1
CDR3aa: CASQGLTFEAFF
CDR3nt: TGTGCCAGCCAAGGACTCACCTTTGAAGCTTTCTTT

abundance: -
v_gene: TRBV30
d_gene: -
j_gene: TRBJ1-1
CDR3aa: CARTGRGLPTSNEAFF
CDR3nt: TGTGCCCGAACGGGCAGGGGATTACCGACGTCTAATGAAGCTTTCTTT

abundance: -
v_gene: TRBV5-7
d_gene: TRBD1
j_gene: TRBJ2-2
CDR3aa: CASSYFTGDQVGELFF
CDR3nt: TGTGCCAGCAGCTATTTTACAGGGGACCAAGTCGGGGAGCTGTTTTTT

abundance: -
v_gene: TRBV27
d_gene: -
j_gene: TRBJ2-2
CDR3aa: CASSLAMGGEGRTGELFF
CDR3nt: TGTGCCAGCAGTTTGGCTATGGGGGGAGAAGGGCGCACCGGGGAGCTGTTTTTT

abundance: -
v_gene: TRBV3-1/TRBV3-2
d_gene: -
j_gene: TRBJ2-7
CDR3aa: CASSPPDSSFDEQYF
CDR3nt: TGTGCCAGCAGCCCCCCTGACTCCAGCTTTGACGAGCAGTACTTC

abundance: -
v_gene: TRBV5-1
d_gene: TRBD2
j_gene: TRBJ2-7
CDR3aa: CASSLGAGGHEQYF
CDR3nt: TGCGCCAGCAGCTTGGGAGCGGGGGGGCACGAGCAGTACTTC

abundance: -
v_gene: TRBV30
d_gene: -
j_gene: TRBJ2-7
CDR3aa: CAWARGPPYEQYF
CDR3nt: TGTGCCTGGGCCCGGGGTCCCCCCTACGAGCAGTACTTC

abundance: -
v_gene: TRBV9
d_gene: -
j_gene: TRBJ2-1
CDR3aa: CASSIRGAGNEQFF
CDR3nt: TGTGCCAGCAGCATACGGGGGGCGGGGAATGAGCAGTTCTTC

abundance: -
v_gene: TRBV29-1
d_gene: TRBD1
j_gene: TRBJ2-5
CDR3aa: CSATIGTGKQETQYF
CDR3nt: TGCAGCGCTACTATCGGGACAGGGAAACAAGAGACCCAGTACTTC

abundance: -
v_gene: TRBV27
d_gene: -
j_gene: TRBJ1-2
CDR3aa: CASSFSGGDGYTF
CDR3nt: TGTGCCAGCAGTTTTTCGGGAGGGGACGGCTACACCTTC

abundance: -
v_gene: TRBV3-1/TRBV3-2
d_gene: TRBD1
j_gene: TRBJ1-2
CDR3aa: CASSLDRGYGYTF
CDR3nt: TGTGCCAGCAGCCTGGACAGGGGCTATGGCTACACCTTC

abundance: -
v_gene: TRBV28
d_gene: -
j_gene: TRBJ2-7
CDR3aa: CASSTTGGVYEQYF
CDR3nt: TGTGCCAGCAGTACTACAGGGGGGGTCTACGAGCAGTACTTC

abundance: -
v_gene: TRBV28
d_gene: -
j_gene: TRBJ2-7
CDR3aa: CASSPSVREQYF
CDR3nt: TGTGCCAGCAGCCCATCTGTTCGGGAGCAGTACTTC

abundance: once
v_gene: TRBV6-1
d_gene: -
j_gene: TRBJ1-5
CDR3aa: CASSESGTNYQPQHF
CDR3nt: TGTGCCAGCAGTGAATCCGGGACAAATTATCAGCCCCAGCATTTT

abundance: -
v_gene: TRBV12-3/TRBV12-4
d_gene: -
j_gene: TRBJ1-2
CDR3aa: CASSQGKYGYTF
CDR3nt: TGTGCCAGCAGTCAGGGGAAATATGGCTACACCTTC

abundance: -
v_gene: TRBV28
d_gene: -
j_gene: TRBJ1-2
CDR3aa: CASSITRGYTF
CDR3nt: TGTGCCAGCAGCATCACGCGGGGCTACACCTTC

abundance: -
v_gene: TRBV6-5
d_gene: -
j_gene: TRBJ2-7
CDR3aa: CASRGQDTGEQYF
CDR3nt: TGTGCCAGCAGGGGCCAGGACACTGGCGAGCAGTACTTC

abundance: -
v_gene: TRBV14
d_gene: TRBD1
j_gene: TRBJ2-2
CDR3aa: CASSRVAGQGLTGELFF
CDR3nt: TGTGCCAGCAGCCGAGTAGCGGGACAGGGGCTCACCGGGGAGCTGTTTTTT

abundance: -
v_gene: TRBV11-2
d_gene: -
j_gene: TRBJ1-1
CDR3aa: CASSLGRSNTEAFF
CDR3nt: TGTGCCAGCAGCTTAGGCAGGTCGAACACTGAAGCTTTCTTT

abundance: -
v_gene: TRBV28
d_gene: TRBD1
j_gene: TRBJ1-4
CDR3aa: CASSSDRGVSNEKLFF
CDR3nt: TGTGCCAGCAGTTCGGACAGGGGTGTTAGTAATGAAAAACTGTTTTTT

abundance: -
v_gene: TRBV7-9
d_gene: TRBD1
j_gene: TRBJ2-1
CDR3aa: CASSSTGGEQFF
CDR3nt: TGTGCCAGCAGTTCGACAGGGGGTGAGCAGTTCTTC

abundance: -
v_gene: TRBV9
d_gene: TRBD2
j_gene: TRBJ2-3
CDR3aa: CASSEGLAGGPQDTQYF
CDR3nt: TGTGCCAGCAGCGAGGGACTAGCGGGAGGGCCACAAGATACGCAGTATTTT

abundance: -
v_gene: TRBV7-8
d_gene: -
j_gene: TRBJ2-6
CDR3aa: CASSPPVSGANVLTF
CDR3nt: TGTGCCAGCAGCCCCCCGGTTTCTGGGGCCAACGTCCTGACTTTC

abundance: -
v_gene: TRBV19
d_gene: TRBD1
j_gene: TRBJ2-1
CDR3aa: CASSSGQGASSYNEQFF
CDR3nt: TGTGCCAGTAGTTCGGGACAGGGGGCTAGCTCCTACAATGAGCAGTTCTTC

abundance: -
v_gene: TRBV6-5
d_gene: -
j_gene: TRBJ1-1
CDR3aa: CASSYGGSEAFF
CDR3nt: TGTGCCAGCAGTTACGGGGGGTCTGAAGCTTTCTTT

abundance: -
v_gene: TRBV19
d_gene: TRBD1
j_gene: TRBJ2-2
CDR3aa: CASSSRQGRTGELFF
CDR3nt: TGTGCCAGTAGTTCCAGACAGGGGAGGACCGGGGAGCTGTTTTTT

abundance: -
v_gene: TRBV5-3
d_gene: -
j_gene: TRBJ1-5
CDR3aa: CARSLARYGARNQPQHF
CDR3nt: TGTGCCAGAAGCTTGGCTCGATATGGGGCGCGCAATCAGCCCCAGCATTTT

abundance: -
v_gene: TRBV3-1/TRBV3-2
d_gene: -
j_gene: TRBJ2-7
CDR3aa: CASSHNGVYEQYF
CDR3nt: TGTGCCAGCAGCCACAACGGGGTCTACGAGCAGTACTTC

abundance: -
v_gene: TRBV5-5
d_gene: -
j_gene: TRBJ2-7
CDR3aa: CASSSGTYEQYF
CDR3nt: TGTGCCAGCAGCTCGGGGACCTACGAGCAGTACTTC

abundance: -
v_gene: TRBV12-3/TRBV12-4
d_gene: -
j_gene: TRBJ2-2
CDR3aa: CASSFSPAGELFF
CDR3nt: TGTGCCAGCAGTTTTTCTCCAGCCGGGGAGCTGTTTTTT

abundance: -
v_gene: TRBV5-1
d_gene: TRBD1
j_gene: TRBJ2-5
CDR3aa: CASTPGTGTETQYF
CDR3nt: TGCGCCAGCACCCCCGGGACAGGGACGGAGACCCAGTACTTC

abundance: -
v_gene: TRBV30
d_gene: -
j_gene: TRBJ1-4
CDR3aa: CAWSNVRNEKLFF
CDR3nt: TGTGCCTGGAGTAATGTCCGTAATGAAAAACTGTTTTTT

abundance: once
v_gene: TRBV29-1
d_gene: TRBD1
j_gene: TRBJ1-2
CDR3aa: CSVGQGDGYTF
CDR3nt: TGCAGCGTCGGACAGGGGGATGGCTACACCTTC

abundance: -
v_gene: TRBV6-5
d_gene: TRBD1
j_gene: TRBJ2-3
CDR3aa: CASRGTGGPDTQYF
CDR3nt: TGTGCCAGCAGAGGGACAGGGGGCCCAGATACGCAGTATTTT

abundance: once
v_gene: TRBV7-9
d_gene: TRBD2
j_gene: TRBJ2-1
CDR3aa: CASSLGLADGLSSYNEQFF
CDR3nt: TGTGCCAGCAGCTTAGGGCTAGCGGACGGACTAAGCTCCTACAATGAGCAGTTCTTC

abundance: once
v_gene: TRBV2
d_gene: TRBD2
j_gene: TRBJ2-5
CDR3aa: CASRRTSGGALETQYF
CDR3nt: TGTGCCAGCAGACGGACTAGCGGGGGGGCCCTTGAGACCCAGTACTTC

abundance: -
v_gene: TRBV20-1
d_gene: -
j_gene: TRBJ1-4
CDR3aa: CSARDNEKLFF
CDR3nt: TGCAGTGCCAGGGATAATGAAAAACTGTTTTTT

abundance: -
v_gene: TRBV5-1
d_gene: TRBD1
j_gene: TRBJ2-3
CDR3aa: CASSGQETITDTQYF
CDR3nt: TGCGCCAGCAGTGGACAGGAGACTATCACAGATACGCAGTATTTT

abundance: few
v_gene: TRBV29-1
d_gene: -
j_gene: TRBJ2-5
CDR3aa: CSVEARQGRETQYF
CDR3nt: TGCAGCGTTGAAGCTAGGCAGGGGCGAGAGACCCAGTACTTC

abundance: -
v_gene: TRBV5-5
d_gene: -
j_gene: TRBJ2-7
CDR3aa: CASSLGRLAYEQYF
CDR3nt: TGTGCCAGCAGCTTGGGGAGACTAGCCTACGAGCAGTACTTC

abundance: -
v_gene: TRBV30
d_gene: -
j_gene: TRBJ1-5
CDR3aa: CAWSVQGIQPQHF
CDR3nt: TGTGCCTGGAGTGTACAGGGTATCCAGCCCCAGCATTTT

abundance: -
v_gene: TRBV6-2/TRBV6-3
d_gene: -
j_gene: TRBJ2-1
CDR3aa: CASSYSINEQFF
CDR3nt: TGTGCCAGCAGTTACTCCATCAATGAGCAGTTCTTC

abundance: -
v_gene: TRBV9
d_gene: TRBD2
j_gene: TRBJ2-3
CDR3aa: CASSVGASGGPDTQYF
CDR3nt: TGTGCCAGCAGCGTAGGCGCTAGCGGGGGGCCAGATACGCAGTATTTT

abundance: once
v_gene: TRBV28
d_gene: -
j_gene: TRBJ2-6
CDR3aa: CASSPPGAGANVLTF
CDR3nt: TGTGCCAGCAGTCCTCCGGGGGCTGGGGCCAACGTCCTGACTTTC

abundance: few
v_gene: TRBV4-3
d_gene: TRBD2
j_gene: TRBJ2-3
CDR3aa: CASSQASGRGGDTQYF
CDR3nt: TGCGCCAGCAGCCAAGCTAGCGGGAGGGGGGGAGATACGCAGTATTTT

abundance: -
v_gene: TRBV19
d_gene: TRBD1
j_gene: TRBJ1-2
CDR3aa: CASSPTGHLYGYTF
CDR3nt: TGTGCCAGTAGCCCGACAGGGCATCTTTATGGCTACACCTTC

abundance: few
v_gene: TRBV29-1
d_gene: TRBD1
j_gene: TRBJ1-1
CDR3aa: CSATTGLNTEAFF
CDR3nt: TGCAGCGCCACGACAGGGTTGAACACTGAAGCTTTCTTT

abundance: -
v_gene: TRBV5-1
d_gene: TRBD1
j_gene: TRBJ1-1
CDR3aa: CASSSQGVLQAFF
CDR3nt: TGCGCCAGCAGCTCCCAGGGGGTCCTACAAGCTTTCTTT

abundance: -
v_gene: TRBV9
d_gene: TRBD1
j_gene: TRBJ2-3
CDR3aa: CASSPLPGQGGDTQYF
CDR3nt: TGTGCCAGCAGCCCTCTCCCGGGACAGGGGGGGGATACGCAGTATTTT

abundance: -
v_gene: TRBV18
d_gene: TRBD2
j_gene: TRBJ2-7
CDR3aa: CASSQTSGGYEQYF
CDR3nt: TGTGCCAGCTCACAAACTAGCGGGGGCTACGAGCAGTACTTC

abundance: few
v_gene: TRBV6-5
d_gene: -
j_gene: TRBJ1-2
CDR3aa: CASSYQQPRLGYGYTF
CDR3nt: TGTGCCAGCAGTTACCAACAGCCCAGGCTTGGCTATGGCTACACCTTC

abundance: -
v_gene: TRBV18
d_gene: TRBD1
j_gene: TRBJ2-7
CDR3aa: CASSRRDRGYEQYF
CDR3nt: TGTGCCAGCTCCCGCCGGGACAGGGGTTACGAGCAGTACTTC